Given below is one T cell receptor beta chain in context. Antigen specificity is unknown. The sample is drawn from a study of cytomegalovirus exposure and HLA in healthy donors. Both 60 Vbeta primers and 13 Jbeta primers went into the PCR. The table came from immunoSEQ multiplex PCR; TCRdb's copy has only in-frame clones and leaves some out. The sample yields some 150,000 clones, almost 80% seen once. Study-level findings and limits: Among TCR beta chains, those listed as cytomegalovirus-associated numbered over 150. Serostatus for CMV was the only available immune exposure information.

The V gene's germline CDR1 is SGDLS and CDR2 YYNGEE. V shed 1 base and J shed 4 bases, with 5 bases lying between them. This CDR3 is 12 amino acids long. Sequencing used PBMCs. This clonotype originated in a woman aged 25 to 45 in good health and CMV-seronegative. This chain uses TRBV9 with TRBJ1-2; tentative D call: TRBD1 (5 bases). DNA for the CDR3: TGTGCCAGCAGCGTACAGGGCTATGGCTACACCTTC. Translated, it gives CASSVQGYGYTF.